The entry that follows covers one T cell receptor (beta chain) sequence. This clone was seen once. The antigen it recognizes is unknown. Base qualities were left out, and no much larger clone turns up one base away. In the germline V gene (reference sequence), CDR1 corresponds to LNHDA and CDR2 to SQIVND. From the cysteine up to the phenylalanine, the CDR3 has a length of 12 residues. Solely the CDR3 DNA is kept, with 36 bases framed from the first base. The germline V and J ends show losses of 10 bases and 4 bases respectively, and no gene match explains 5 bases of the junction. Whole blood was collected in K2EDTA tubes by collaborating institutions according to the institutions' own protocols. For TCRbeta analysis, collaborator samples were shipped as frozen whole blood, as isolated PBMCs, or as DNA extracted from either sample type. These data come from a study of blood T cell repertoires in COVID-19 (dated by TCRdb to about 2020). Background for the entire study: The collaborator samples originated in the United States, Italy and Spain and spanned the acute and convalescent phases of COVID-19. The prospective study material was composed of cDNA or gDNA derived from T cells, B-cell-depleted T cells, or PBMCs. The dataset comprised deeply sampled blood TCRbeta repertoires from subjects exposed to, actively infected with, or recovered from COVID-19. The repertoires were made available in a free public database intended to serve as a resource for research on the immune response to SARS-CoV-2. The samples were drawn from the first 160 participants of the ongoing ImmuneRACE study and from over 950 subjects provided by 6 global collaborators. A de-identified subject ID, COVID-19 status, age in years and sex were almost always included in the sample metadata. Where available, HLA class I and class II types were taken from metadata supplied by the sample provider and were not determined by assay-based typing.

TCRbeta CDR3 regions were amplified from genomic DNA using the immunoSEQ Assay, a bias-controlled multiplex PCR. The paper's processing steps were these. Within the assay, amplification of reference gene primers was used to estimate how many nucleated cells each sample contained. To quantify the absolute abundance of each unique TCRbeta CDR3 rearrangement, sequence reads were collapsed and filtered. For each sample, productive Simpson clonality was calculated by taking the square root of Simpson's diversity index across productive rearrangements. As stored in TCRdb, this immuneACCESS dataset retains in-frame rearrangements with V and J assigned. A fraction of the clones does not appear; measured against another copy, unresolved V genes explain less than half of the discrepancy, and the remainder lacks a known reason. For V, J and clone size, that table is used; D and trimming come from the DNA. Recorded for this sample are hundreds of thousands of clones; 85% to 90% of them occurred a single time. The biggest ten clones account for around 3% of the sample.

On the study overall, not on this receptor specifically: How much clinical and demographic metadata was included differed by source and by participant, and the metadata was provided uncurated.

This receptor was taken from a man between 60 and 75 years old with acute or convalescent COVID-19. The specimen was peripheral blood. The chain uses TRBV19 and TRBJ2-7, with 9 bases aligning to TRBD1. The sequenced DNA: TGTGCCACAAGACAGGGGGAGTACGAGCAGTACTTC. The encoded protein is CATRQGEYEQYF.